The 5 T cell receptor beta chains reported below all come from one sample, sequenced in a study of T cell responses to AZD1222 COVID-19 vaccine. Sequencing was performed with immunoSEQ multiplex PCR; in TCRdb, only in-frame clones are kept and a portion is missing. The table records 100,000 to 150,000 clones, 90% of them present only once. The sequencing used peripheral blood, collected on day 0 of AZD1222 vaccination. These receptors were collected from an adult in good health.

V is TRBV6-2 or TRBV6-3 and J is TRBJ2-2; D is unclear. CDR1 is MNHEY and CDR2 is SVGEGT in the germline V gene. V was shortened by 1 base and J by 1 base, with 10 bases between the two germline ends. This CDR3 region has 16 residues. The CDR3 DNA is TGTGCCAGCAGTTACTGGACGGTCCTGAACACCGGGGAGCTGTTTTTT. This translates into CASSYWTVLNTGELFF.

This clone was counted a single time. V and J are TRBV6-1 and TRBJ2-1, with 11 positions matching TRBD2. J gave up 12 bases and V 7 bases, and 11 bases lay outside the gene matches. The CDR3 consists of 14 residues. Germline values: CDR1 MNHNS, CDR2 SASEGT. The DNA for the CDR3 is TGTGCCAGCAAAGGACTAGCGGGCCCCTATGCGCAGTTCTTC. Its protein product is CASKGLAGPYAQFF.

Of note for this clone: This specimen includes other DNA sequences encoding the same CDR3. This chain uses TRBV6-5 with TRBJ2-3; 8 bases map to TRBD1. V dropped 4 bases and J dropped 2; count of bases not matched to a gene: 5. CDR3 length equals 15 residues. Germline CDR1 is MNHEY and CDR2 is SVGAGI. The CDR3 nucleotides read TGTGCCAGCAGTTTGCAGGGGGCGCACACAGATACGCAGTATTTT. Translating it yields CASSLQGAHTDTQYF.

In its sample, this clone was seen once. This sequence joins TRBV29-1 and TRBJ2-7; a weak D match, TRBD2 (6 bases). This CDR3 comprises 14 residues. Trimming took 4 bases from V and 8 from J, leaving 21 bases between them. Germline loops: CDR1 SQVTM, CDR2 ANQGSEA. DNA of the CDR3: TGCAGCGTTGCCGATGGGGGGACCGCTATCAAGCAGTACTTC. As protein: CSVADGGTAIKQYF.

The chain joins TRBV30 to TRBJ2-7; D is perhaps TRBD1 or TRBD2 (5 bases each). The V gene lost 5 bases and the J gene lost 0 bases, with 20 bases spanning the gap. Germline CDR1 and CDR2: GTSNPN and SVGIG (reference sequence). The CDR3 contains 16 residues. The CDR3 nucleotides read TGTGCCTGGGCACAACCTGGGGGACGGCCCTCCTACGAGCAGTACTTC. Protein sequence: CAWAQPGGRPSYEQYF. Looking up the rest from reference TRBV30 and TRBJ2-7 gives the full variable domain: SQTIHQWPATLVQPVGSPLSLECTVEGTSNPNLYWYRQAAGRGLQLLFYSVGIGQISSEVPQNLSASRPQDRQFILSSKKLLLSDSGFYLCAWAQPGGRPSYEQYFGPGTRLTVT.